The source of this TCR beta chain is a study of T cell responses to AZD1222 COVID-19 vaccine. Measured with immunoSEQ multiplex PCR; TCRdb has only the in-frame clones, and not every one. The top ten hold around 3.2% of the sample, which has some 140,000 clones, about 88% seen once. Germline lookup yields CDR1 MNHEY and CDR2 SVGAGI. There are 15 residues in the CDR3. V was trimmed by 2 bases and J by 8 bases, leaving 13 bases between them. Here the sequenced sample was peripheral blood, taken on day 0 of AZD1222 vaccination. The source of this sequence is an adult in good health. The chain recombines TRBV6-5 with TRBJ1-6; TRBD1 is a possible D gene (6 bases). The CDR3 region has the DNA TGTGCCAGCAGTTACGGGGGCAGGGGATATTCACCCCTCCACTTT. This gives the protein CASSYGGRGYSPLHF.